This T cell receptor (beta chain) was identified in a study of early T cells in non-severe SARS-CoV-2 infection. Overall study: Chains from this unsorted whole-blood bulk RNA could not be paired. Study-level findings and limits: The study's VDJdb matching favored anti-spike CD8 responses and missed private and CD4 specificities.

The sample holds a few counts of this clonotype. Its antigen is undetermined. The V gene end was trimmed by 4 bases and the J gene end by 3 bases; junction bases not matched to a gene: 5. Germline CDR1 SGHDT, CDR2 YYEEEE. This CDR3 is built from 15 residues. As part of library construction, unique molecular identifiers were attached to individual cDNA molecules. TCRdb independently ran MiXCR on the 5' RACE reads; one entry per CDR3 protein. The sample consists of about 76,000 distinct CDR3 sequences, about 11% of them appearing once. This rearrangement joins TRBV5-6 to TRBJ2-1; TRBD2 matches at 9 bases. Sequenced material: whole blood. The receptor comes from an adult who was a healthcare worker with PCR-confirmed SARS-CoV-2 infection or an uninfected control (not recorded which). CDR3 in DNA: TGTGCCAGCAGCCAGGGACTAGCTAACTACAATGAGCAGTTCTTC. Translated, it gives CASSQGLANYNEQFF.